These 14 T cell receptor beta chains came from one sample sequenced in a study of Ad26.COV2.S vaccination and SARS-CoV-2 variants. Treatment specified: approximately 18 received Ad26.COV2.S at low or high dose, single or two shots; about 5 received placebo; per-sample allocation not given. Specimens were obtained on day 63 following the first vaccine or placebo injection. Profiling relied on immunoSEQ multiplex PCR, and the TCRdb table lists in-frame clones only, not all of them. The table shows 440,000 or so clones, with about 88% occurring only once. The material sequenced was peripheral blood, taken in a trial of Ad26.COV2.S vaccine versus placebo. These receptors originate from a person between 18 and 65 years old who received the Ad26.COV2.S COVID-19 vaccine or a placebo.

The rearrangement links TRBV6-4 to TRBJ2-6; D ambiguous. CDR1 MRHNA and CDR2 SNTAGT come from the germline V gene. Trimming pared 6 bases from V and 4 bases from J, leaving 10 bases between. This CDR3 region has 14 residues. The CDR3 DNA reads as TGTGCCAGCAGCGTTCAAGGAGGGGCCAACGTCCTGACTTTC. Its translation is CASSVQGGANVLTF.

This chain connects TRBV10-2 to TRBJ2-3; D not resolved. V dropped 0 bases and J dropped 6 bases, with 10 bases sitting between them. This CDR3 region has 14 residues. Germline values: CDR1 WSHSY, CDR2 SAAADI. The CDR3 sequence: CASSESPGIDTQYF. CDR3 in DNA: TGCGCCAGCAGTGAGTCCCCGGGTATCGATACGCAGTATTTT.

The CDR3 reads CASSQGRDTQYF. Written as DNA, the CDR3 is TGCGCCAGCAGCCAGGGTCGGGATACGCAGTATTTT. The chain joins TRBV5-1 to TRBJ2-3; tentative D call: TRBD1 (5 bases). Trimming removed 4 bases from V and 6 bases from J, with 9 bases in between. Germline assignment: CDR1 SGHRS and CDR2 YFSETQ. The CDR3 is 12 amino acids. Complete variable domain (other parts from reference TRBV5-1 and TRBJ2-3): KAGVTQTPRYLIKTRGQQVTLSCSPISGHRSVSWYQQTPGQGLQFLFEYFSETQRNKGNFPGRFSGRQFSNSRSEMNVSTLELGDSALYLCASSQGRDTQYFGPGTRLTVL.

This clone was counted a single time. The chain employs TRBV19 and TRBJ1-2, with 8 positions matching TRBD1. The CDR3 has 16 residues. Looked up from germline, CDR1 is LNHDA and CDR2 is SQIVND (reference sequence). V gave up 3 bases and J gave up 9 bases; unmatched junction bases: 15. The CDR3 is CASSIAFGTGGWSYTF. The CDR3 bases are TGTGCCAGTAGTATCGCCTTCGGGACAGGCGGGTGGAGCTACACCTTC.

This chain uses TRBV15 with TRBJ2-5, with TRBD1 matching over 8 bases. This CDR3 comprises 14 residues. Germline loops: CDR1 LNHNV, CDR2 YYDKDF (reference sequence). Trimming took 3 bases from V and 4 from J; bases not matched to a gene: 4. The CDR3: CATSSRTGLETQYF. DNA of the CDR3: TGTGCCACCAGCAGCCGGACAGGGTTAGAGACCCAGTACTTC.

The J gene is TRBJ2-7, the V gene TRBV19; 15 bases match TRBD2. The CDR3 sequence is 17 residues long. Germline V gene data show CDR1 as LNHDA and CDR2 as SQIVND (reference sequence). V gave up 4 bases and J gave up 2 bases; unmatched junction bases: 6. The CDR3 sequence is CASSRGLAGGATYEQYF. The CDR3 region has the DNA TGTGCCAGTAGTAGGGGACTAGCGGGAGGAGCCACCTACGAGCAGTACTTC.

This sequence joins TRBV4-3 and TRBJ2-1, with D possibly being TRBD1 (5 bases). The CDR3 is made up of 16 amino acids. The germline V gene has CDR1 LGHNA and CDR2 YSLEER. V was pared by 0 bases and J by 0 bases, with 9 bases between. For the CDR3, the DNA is TGCGCCAGCAGCCAAGAAGACAGAAGCTCCTACAATGAGCAGTTCTTC. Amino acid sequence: CASSQEDRSSYNEQFF.

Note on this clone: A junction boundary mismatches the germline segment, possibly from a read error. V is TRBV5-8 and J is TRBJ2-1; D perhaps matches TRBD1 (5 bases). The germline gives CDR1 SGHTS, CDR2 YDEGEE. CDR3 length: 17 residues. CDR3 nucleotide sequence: TGTGCCAGCAGCCACGAGGTAGGGGTACGAAGAAACAATAAGCAGTTCTTC. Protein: CASSHEVGVRRNNKQFF.

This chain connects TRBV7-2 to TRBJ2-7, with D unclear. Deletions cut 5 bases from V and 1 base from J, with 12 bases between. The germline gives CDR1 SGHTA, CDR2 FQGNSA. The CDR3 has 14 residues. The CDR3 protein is CASSHGHGSYEQYF. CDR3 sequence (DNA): TGTGCCAGCAGCCACGGTCACGGATCCTACGAGCAGTACTTC.

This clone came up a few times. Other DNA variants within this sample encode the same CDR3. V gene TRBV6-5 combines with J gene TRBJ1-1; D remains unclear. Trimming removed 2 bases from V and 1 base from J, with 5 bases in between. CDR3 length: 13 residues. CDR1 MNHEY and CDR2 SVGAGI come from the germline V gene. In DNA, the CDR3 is TGTGCCAGCAGTTACGGCCGGAACACTGAAGCTTTCTTT. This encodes CASSYGRNTEAFF.

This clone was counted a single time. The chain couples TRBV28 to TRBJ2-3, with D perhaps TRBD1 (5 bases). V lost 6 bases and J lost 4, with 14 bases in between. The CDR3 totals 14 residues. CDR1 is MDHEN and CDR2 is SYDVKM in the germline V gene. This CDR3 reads CASRLGPAADTQYF. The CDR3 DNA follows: TGTGCCAGCAGATTGGGGCCTGCAGCAGATACGCAGTATTTT.

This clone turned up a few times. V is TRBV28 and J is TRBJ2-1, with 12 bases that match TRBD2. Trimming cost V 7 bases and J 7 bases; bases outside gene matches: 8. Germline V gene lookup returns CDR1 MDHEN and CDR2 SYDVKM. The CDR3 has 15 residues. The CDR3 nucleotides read TGTGCCAGCACCTCCCGGCTAGCGGGAGGGAATGAGCAGTTCTTC. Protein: CASTSRLAGGNEQFF.

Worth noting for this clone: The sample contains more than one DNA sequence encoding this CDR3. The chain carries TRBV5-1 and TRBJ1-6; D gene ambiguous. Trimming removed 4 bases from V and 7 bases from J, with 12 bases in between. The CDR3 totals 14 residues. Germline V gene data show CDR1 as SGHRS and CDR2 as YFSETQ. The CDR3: CASSPGRTNSPLHF. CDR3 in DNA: TGCGCCAGCAGCCCCGGACGGACGAATTCACCCCTCCACTTT. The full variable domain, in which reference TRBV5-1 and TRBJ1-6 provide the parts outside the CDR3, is KAGVTQTPRYLIKTRGQQVTLSCSPISGHRSVSWYQQTPGQGLQFLFEYFSETQRNKGNFPGRFSGRQFSNSRSEMNVSTLELGDSALYLCASSPGRTNSPLHFGNGTRLTVT.

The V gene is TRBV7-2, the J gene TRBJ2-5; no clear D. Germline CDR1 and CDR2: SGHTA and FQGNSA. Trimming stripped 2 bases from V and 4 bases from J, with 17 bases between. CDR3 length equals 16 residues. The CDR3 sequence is CASSLFVGSGLETQYF. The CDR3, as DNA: TGTGCCAGCAGCTTATTTGTAGGGTCGGGTTTAGAGACCCAGTACTTC.